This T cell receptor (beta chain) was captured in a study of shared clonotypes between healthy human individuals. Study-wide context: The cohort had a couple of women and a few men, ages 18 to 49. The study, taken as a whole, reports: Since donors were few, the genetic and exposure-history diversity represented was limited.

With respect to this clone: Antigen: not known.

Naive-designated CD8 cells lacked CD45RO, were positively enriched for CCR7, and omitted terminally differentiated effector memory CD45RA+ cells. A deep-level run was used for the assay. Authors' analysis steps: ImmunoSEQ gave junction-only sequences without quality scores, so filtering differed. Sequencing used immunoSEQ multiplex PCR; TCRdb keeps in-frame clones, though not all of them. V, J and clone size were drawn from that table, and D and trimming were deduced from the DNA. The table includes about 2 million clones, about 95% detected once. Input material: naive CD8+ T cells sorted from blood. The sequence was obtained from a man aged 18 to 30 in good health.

CDR3: CASSGRAGGPGEQYF. The CDR3 bases are TGTGCCAGCAGTGGTCGAGCGGGAGGGCCTGGAGAGCAGTACTTC. The V gene is TRBV27, the J gene TRBJ2-7, with 10 nucleotides matching TRBD2. The CDR3 covers 15 residues. Germline CDR1 MNHEY, CDR2 SMNVEV (reference sequence). V was clipped by 5 bases and J by 7 bases; unmatched bases: 11.